The following is a T cell receptor (beta chain) sequence with its context. Antigen unknown. The record originates from a study of cytomegalovirus exposure and HLA in healthy donors. The study, taken as a whole, reports: In the 120 validation repertoires, under 95% of cluster scores exceeded 0, per a later analysis.

Measured with immunoSEQ multiplex PCR; TCRdb has only the in-frame clones, and not every one. The data hold roughly 50,000 clones, with roughly 90% observed a single time. Material for sequencing was PBMCs. The sequence came from a man between 18 and 29 years old in good health and CMV-seronegative.

CDR3 amino acids: CATQQIAGNEQFF. CDR3 nucleotide sequence: TGTGCCACCCAACAAATAGCGGGCAATGAGCAGTTCTTC. V gene TRBV11-2 combines with J gene TRBJ2-1; TRBD2 matches 7 bases. With 10 bases clipped from V and 6 bases from J, the junction kept 9 bases outside the gene matches. Germline V gene data show CDR1 as SGHAT and CDR2 as FQNNGV. The CDR3 loop spans 13 amino acids.